This TCR beta chain was captured by sequencing in a study of OX40 agonist ivuxolimab in advanced cancers. Turning to the study itself: Among those enrolled, mean age was approximately 60 years (range roughly 20 to 79) and approximately 80% were male.

Trimming shortened V by 0 bases and J by 2 bases, and 6 bases separated the two germline ends. This CDR3 has 14 residues. From germline, CDR1 is LGHNA and CDR2 YSLEER. Study-wide findings and caveats: Not determined was the antigen specificity of the expanded peripheral T cells.

This clone was detected once. Its antigen is unidentified. Measured with immunoSEQ multiplex PCR; TCRdb has only the in-frame clones, and not every one. The sample has 25,000 to 35,000 clones; approximately 88% are singletons. This material consisted of CD4+ or CD8+ T cells sorted from blood, taken in a trial of the OX40 agonist ivuxolimab. The sequence derives from an adult with an advanced solid tumor such as melanoma, head and neck, liver or kidney cancer. The chain recombines TRBV4-3 with TRBJ2-3; D gene unclear. The CDR3 sequence: CASSQEGITDTQYF. The CDR3 bases are TGCGCCAGCAGCCAAGAAGGAATCACAGATACGCAGTATTTT.